These 25 T cell receptor beta chains were sequenced from one sample in a study of CD8 T cells in Susac syndrome. The RNA input was 0.5 to 1 ug, and it was reverse transcribed with random hexamers. Each CDR3 protein is one row after TCRdb ran MiXCR on the immunoSEQ multiplex PCR reads. The sample has some 96,000 distinct CDR3 sequences; 95% are singletons. Sequenced material: CD8+ T cells from PBMCs. The receptor set was obtained from a human donor with Susac syndrome.

V usage is TRBV13 and J usage is TRBJ2-5, with 8 positions matching TRBD1. The CDR3 sequence is 14 residues long. Looked up from germline, CDR1 is PRHDT and CDR2 is FYEKMQ (reference sequence). With V trimmed by 4 bases and J by 2 bases, 3 bases remained unmatched. The CDR3 coding sequence is TGTGCCAGCAGCTCCGGGACAGGACAAGAGACCCAGTACTTC. It is translated as CASSSGTGQETQYF.

The chain employs TRBV29-1 and TRBJ2-6, with D possibly TRBD2 on 6 matching bases. Trimming took off 0 bases at V and 6 bases at J, with 12 bases between the two ends. The CDR3 sequence is 15 residues long. Germline CDR1 SQVTM, CDR2 ANQGSEA. The CDR3 is CSVEDAGEVANVLTF. CDR3 DNA: TGCAGCGTTGAAGATGCCGGGGAGGTGGCCAACGTCCTGACTTTC.

The chain links TRBV5-1 to TRBJ1-1; no clear D gene. Trimming left V 4 bases short and J 5 bases short, with 12 bases between. The CDR3 extends over 13 amino acids. Germline-derived CDR1 and CDR2 are SGHRS and YFSETQ. DNA for the CDR3: TGCGCCAGCAGCGGGGTCGGGAGTACTGAAGCTTTCTTT. It specifies CASSGVGSTEAFF. The full variable domain, completed using reference TRBV5-1 and TRBJ1-1, is KAGVTQTPRYLIKTRGQQVTLSCSPISGHRSVSWYQQTPGQGLQFLFEYFSETQRNKGNFPGRFSGRQFSNSRSEMNVSTLELGDSALYLCASSGVGSTEAFFGQGTRLTVV.

This clonotype was observed a single time. This chain uses TRBV19 with TRBJ1-1; the D is unclear. The CDR3 runs 12 residues. Trimming took 6 bases from V and 6 from J, leaving 11 bases between them. Per germline, CDR1 LNHDA and CDR2 SQIVND (reference sequence). For the CDR3, the DNA is TGTGCCAGTAGCGCGACCTCGGCTGAAGCTTTCTTT. Translated: CASSATSAEAFF. Variable domain in full (rest from reference TRBV19 and TRBJ1-1): DGGITQSPKYLFRKEGQNVTLSCEQNLNHDAMYWYRQDPGQGLRLIYYSQIVNDFQKGDIAEGYSVSREKKESFPLTVTSAQKNPTAFYLCASSATSAEAFFGQGTRLTVV.

The chain joins TRBV14 to TRBJ2-1; weak D call: TRBD2 (6 bases). The CDR3 spans 14 residues. The V end was cut by 1 base, the J end by 4 bases, with 8 bases between. Germline lookup yields CDR1 SGHDN and CDR2 FVKESK. The CDR3 DNA reads TGTGCCAGCAGCCAAGTAGGGAGGTACAATGAGCAGTTCTTC. Its protein product is CASSQVGRYNEQFF.

As for this clonotype: The final CDR3 position lacks the conserved phenylalanine or tryptophan, pointing to a likely read error. The rearrangement links TRBV29-1 to TRBJ1-1; no reliable D call. Germline CDR1 and CDR2: SQVTM and ANQGSEA. The CDR3 consists of 13 residues. V lost 3 bases, J lost 0 bases, and 8 bases lay in between. The CDR3 here is CSVEWPMNTEAFL. The CDR3 nucleotides are TGCAGCGTTGAGTGGCCGATGAACACTGAAGCTTTCCTT.

CDR3 sequence: CASSPGGFSSYEQYF. In DNA, the CDR3 is TGTGCCAGCAGTCCCGGGGGGTTCAGCTCCTACGAGCAGTACTTC. The V gene is TRBV25-1, the J gene TRBJ2-7, with TRBD2 identical over 7 bases. The germline gives CDR1 MGHDK, CDR2 SYGVNS. CDR3 length: 15 amino acids. V dropped 5 bases and J dropped 0; count of bases not matched to a gene: 7.

CDR3 in amino acids: CSARTLGDYGYTF. As DNA, the CDR3 is TGCAGTGCTAGGACTCTAGGGGACTATGGCTACACCTTC. The genes are TRBV20-1 and TRBJ1-2; perhaps TRBD1 as D (5 bases). This CDR3 is built from 13 residues. Germline loops: CDR1 DFQATT, CDR2 SNEGSKA (reference sequence). The V gene lost 3 bases and the J gene lost 3 bases, with 11 bases spanning the gap.

The CDR3 sequence is CASSEKGYSNQPQHF. CDR3 coding DNA: TGTGCCAGCAGTGAGAAAGGGTATAGCAATCAGCCCCAGCATTTT. The chain recombines TRBV12-3 or TRBV12-4 with TRBJ1-5; no reliable D call. This CDR3 is built from 15 residues. Trimming left V 5 bases short and J 0 bases short, with 11 bases between.

The V and J genes are TRBV28 and TRBJ1-1; D not resolved. Trimming cost V 6 bases and J 7 bases, with 12 bases left between them. The V gene's germline CDR1 is MDHEN and CDR2 SYDVKM. The CDR3 covers 12 residues. The DNA for the CDR3 is TGTGCCAGCAGCCCCCCAGACCTTGAAGCTTTCTTT. Translated: CASSPPDLEAFF.

This clonotype occurred once. The rearrangement uses TRBV5-1 and TRBJ2-3; no reliable D call. Trimming took off 2 bases at V and 0 bases at J, with 10 bases between the two ends. There are 15 residues in the CDR3. CDR1 and CDR2 from the germline V gene are SGHRS and YFSETQ. The CDR3 protein is CASSFSDTSTDTQYF. In DNA form, the CDR3 reads TGCGCCAGCAGCTTTTCGGATACAAGCACAGATACGCAGTATTTT.

This chain links TRBV29-1 with TRBJ1-2, with 9 bases matching TRBD1. The V gene's germline CDR1 is SQVTM and CDR2 ANQGSEA. Trimming removed 3 bases from V and 2 bases from J; junction bases left unmatched: 4. The CDR3 spans 14 residues. CDR3 amino acids: CSVEGGTGNYGYTF. CDR3 sequence (DNA): TGCAGCGTTGAGGGAGGGACAGGGAACTATGGCTACACCTTC.

In DNA, the CDR3 is TGTGCCAGCAGTGTAAACCCATCGAGCGGCTACACCTTC. Amino acid sequence: CASSVNPSSGYTF. The rearrangement joins TRBV6-1 to TRBJ1-2; no clear D gene. The V gene's germline CDR1 is MNHNS and CDR2 SASEGT. There are 13 residues in the CDR3. V lost 4 bases and J lost 8, with 14 bases in between.

This clonotype appeared a single time. The genes are TRBV7-2 and TRBJ2-7; 8 bases fit TRBD1. Germline trimming cut 5 bases from V and 4 bases from J; bases unmatched to any gene: 7. The CDR3 loop spans 14 amino acids. Germline CDR1 and CDR2: SGHTA and FQGNSA. CDR3 region: CASSPGQALYEQYF. In nucleotides, the CDR3 is TGTGCCAGCAGCCCGGGACAGGCACTATACGAGCAGTACTTC.

The chain carries TRBV29-1 and TRBJ2-7; D remains ambiguous. CDR1 SQVTM and CDR2 ANQGSEA come from the germline V gene. The length of the CDR3 is 13 residues. Between the trimmed V and J ends, which lost 0 bases and 3 bases, there was a span of 9 bases. CDR3 sequence reads: CSVEDSGFYEQYF. The DNA for the CDR3 is TGCAGCGTTGAAGATTCCGGGTTCTACGAGCAGTACTTC.

The CDR3: CASSDLGQGIYNEQFF. CDR3 coding DNA: TGTGCCAGCAGTGATTTAGGACAGGGAATCTACAATGAGCAGTTCTTC. The V gene is TRBV2, the J gene TRBJ2-1, with TRBD1 matching over 8 bases. Per the germline V gene, CDR1 is SNHLY and CDR2 is FYNNEI. V trimming: 3 bases; J trimming: 3 bases; junction bases outside the gene matches: 7. The CDR3 totals 16 residues. The entire variable domain, with the rest obtained from reference TRBV2 and TRBJ2-1, is as follows: EPEVTQTPSHQVTQMGQEVILRCVPISNHLYFYWYRQILGQKVEFLVSFYNNEISEKSEIFDDQFSVERPDGSNFTLKIRSTKLEDSAMYFCASSDLGQGIYNEQFFGPGTRLTVL.

The chain employs TRBV29-1 and TRBJ1-1, with TRBD1 matching 7 bases. The CDR3 consists of 12 residues. The germline V gene has CDR1 SQVTM and CDR2 ANQGSEA. J gave up 1 base and V 6 bases, and 2 bases lay outside the gene matches. The CDR3 spells CSVGQRNTEAFF. The CDR3 DNA reads TGCAGCGTGGGACAGCGGAACACTGAAGCTTTCTTT.

This chain's CDR3 is CSARQGANTEAFF. CDR3 DNA sequence: TGCAGTGCTAGACAGGGGGCTAACACTGAAGCTTTCTTT. The V and J genes are TRBV20-1 and TRBJ1-1, with 8 bases matching TRBD1. Trimming cost V 2 bases and J 2 bases; bases outside gene matches: 1. The CDR3 has 13 residues. Germline assignment: CDR1 DFQATT and CDR2 SNEGSKA (reference sequence).

CDR3 residues: CASTPANTGELFF. CDR3 in DNA: TGTGCCAGCACTCCGGCGAACACCGGGGAGCTGTTTTTT. This chain joins TRBV16 and TRBJ2-2; no clear D gene. From germline, CDR1 is KGHSY and CDR2 FQNENV. This CDR3 region has 13 residues. The ends were cut back, 7 bases at V and 0 bases at J, with 6 bases in the middle.

The rearrangement links TRBV3-1 to TRBJ1-4, with D unresolved. Germline V gives CDR1 LGHDT, CDR2 YNNKEL (reference sequence). This CDR3 spans 15 amino acids. Trimming left V 4 bases short and J 4 bases short, with 13 bases between. CDR3 sequence (DNA): TGTGCCAGCAGCCCGGCGGGAGCTTTTAATGAAAAACTGTTTTTT. It is translated as CASSPAGAFNEKLFF.

The rearrangement links TRBV4-1 to TRBJ2-5; D not certain. This CDR3 contains 14 residues. V lost 1 base and J lost 1, with 7 bases in between. Germline V gene data show CDR1 as MGHRA and CDR2 as YSYEKL. CDR3 DNA sequence: TGCGCCAGCAGCCAAGTTACAACCCAAGAGACCCAGTACTTC. Protein sequence: CASSQVTTQETQYF.

The chain links TRBV20-1 to TRBJ2-5; D unclear. The CDR3 contains 13 residues. Germline values: CDR1 DFQATT, CDR2 SNEGSKA (reference sequence). Trimming took 5 bases from V and 1 from J, leaving 11 bases between them. The DNA for the CDR3 is TGCAGTGCTCACACCGGATTCCAAGAGACCCAGTACTTC. Encoded protein: CSAHTGFQETQYF.

The chain joins TRBV11-2 to TRBJ2-1, with 14 bases that match TRBD2. This CDR3 comprises 18 residues. Germline-derived CDR1 and CDR2 are SGHAT and FQNNGV. Germline trimming cut 5 bases from V and 4 bases from J; bases unmatched to any gene: 10. The CDR3 here is CASSDYLGTSGSYNEQFF. CDR3 bases: TGTGCCAGCAGCGATTATCTTGGGACTAGCGGGAGTTACAATGAGCAGTTCTTC.

The V call is TRBV25-1, the J call TRBJ1-6; D remains ambiguous. Germline V lookup: CDR1 MGHDK, CDR2 SYGVNS. The CDR3 has 16 amino acids. Trimming shortened V by 4 bases and J by 10 bases, and 20 bases separated the two germline ends. DNA of the CDR3: TGTGCCAGCAGTGGATCGGGCGGACCGTGGGGATCACCCCTCCACTTT. This sequence encodes CASSGSGGPWGSPLHF.

This clonotype is a singleton in its sample. V usage is TRBV20-1 and J usage is TRBJ1-1; weak D call: TRBD1 (6 bases). The germline gives CDR1 DFQATT, CDR2 SNEGSKA (reference sequence). This CDR3 contains 14 residues. V dropped 3 bases and J dropped 0 bases, with 11 bases sitting between them. CDR3 protein: CSAREDSMNTEAFF. The CDR3, as DNA: TGCAGTGCTAGGGAGGACAGCATGAACACTGAAGCTTTCTTT.